These 29 T cell receptor beta chains were all obtained from the same sample, sequenced in a study of blood T cell repertoires in COVID-19. Some clones are missing from TCRdb's copy, which holds only in-frame ones; the method was immunoSEQ multiplex PCR. The sample has 110,000 to 150,000 clones, approximately 89% seen once. Sequencing was done on a sample of peripheral blood. The receptor source for this set is a woman aged 45 to 65 with acute or convalescent COVID-19.

The genes are TRBV27 and TRBJ2-1; D remains ambiguous. The CDR3 contains 13 residues. Germline V gene sequence: CDR1 MNHEY, CDR2 SMNVEV (reference sequence). V dropped 7 bases and J dropped 4 bases, with 11 bases sitting between them. The CDR3 spells CASTYRPYNEQFF. Here the CDR3 DNA reads TGTGCCAGCACCTACAGACCGTACAATGAGCAGTTCTTC.

The chain is built from TRBV6-5 and TRBJ1-1; 9 positions match TRBD1. Germline V gene data show CDR1 as MNHEY and CDR2 as SVGAGI. The V segment lost 6 bases and the J segment 4 bases; nucleotides outside the gene matches: 3. This CDR3 has 13 residues. DNA of the CDR3: TGTGCCAGCAGGCGACAGGGGGGCACTGAAGCTTTCTTT. Its translation: CASRRQGGTEAFF.

A few counts support this clone. This sequence joins TRBV7-8 and TRBJ1-5; D unresolved. This CDR3 spans 15 amino acids. Trimming took 1 base from V and 6 from J, leaving 13 bases between them. Germline V gives CDR1 SGHVS, CDR2 FQNEAQ. DNA of the CDR3: TGTGCCAGCAGCTTAGGTCAACCGGCGGTTCAGCCCCAGCATTTT. Residues: CASSLGQPAVQPQHF.

The chain couples TRBV20-1 to TRBJ2-5; D is undetermined. Germline V gene lookup returns CDR1 DFQATT and CDR2 SNEGSKA (reference sequence). V was pared by 3 bases and J by 0 bases, with 14 bases between. The CDR3 spans 15 residues. CDR3 DNA: TGCAGTGCTAGTTCAATAGCTACCAACCAAGAGACCCAGTACTTC. This sequence encodes CSASSIATNQETQYF.

The chain carries TRBV4-2 and TRBJ2-2; 7 bases align to TRBD2. Looked up from germline, CDR1 is LGHNA and CDR2 is YNFKEQ. V trimming: 3 bases; J trimming: 5 bases; junction bases outside the gene matches: 6. CDR3 length: 15 amino acids. The CDR3 region has the DNA TGTGCCAGCAGCCAGGGAGGGGCTGGGACCGGGGAGCTGTTTTTT. Amino acid sequence: CASSQGGAGTGELFF.

The J gene is TRBJ2-1, the V gene TRBV2; 8 nucleotides match TRBD1. Looked up from germline, CDR1 is SNHLY and CDR2 is FYNNEI. The CDR3 loop spans 15 amino acids. Trimming took 7 bases from V and 6 from J; bases not matched to a gene: 11. The CDR3 nucleotides read TGTGCCAGCATCCGAACAGGGGGAAAGGGCAATGAGCAGTTCTTC. Encoded protein: CASIRTGGKGNEQFF.

The chain uses TRBV5-5 and TRBJ2-7; D unresolved. The CDR3 length is 15 residues. CDR1 is SGHKS, CDR2 YYEKEE, per germline (reference sequence). V was shortened by 0 bases and J by 2 bases, with 12 bases between the two germline ends. CDR3: CASSLALEAAYEQYF. The DNA for the CDR3 is TGTGCCAGCAGCTTGGCCCTTGAGGCAGCCTACGAGCAGTACTTC.

This clone was recorded only once. The chain has TRBV7-9 and TRBJ1-4; D call uncertain. Trimming took off 1 base at V and 8 bases at J, with 17 bases between the two ends. Germline CDR1 reads SEHNR; CDR2 reads FQNEAQ (reference sequence). The CDR3 is 16 residues long. The CDR3 DNA sequence: TGTGCCAGCAGCTTAGTTATTGGTGGAGGAAGCGAAAAACTGTTTTTT. It codes for CASSLVIGGGSEKLFF.

V is TRBV5-5 and J is TRBJ2-7; D is undetermined. Trimming left V 0 bases short and J 4 bases short, with 8 bases between. This CDR3 contains 13 residues. Per the germline V gene, CDR1 is SGHKS and CDR2 is YYEKEE (reference sequence). The chain's CDR3 is CASSLGGVYEQYF. The CDR3 DNA reads TGTGCCAGCAGCTTGGGTGGAGTTTACGAGCAGTACTTC.

The chain couples TRBV3-1 (or the pseudogene TRBV3-2) to TRBJ2-7; tentative D call: TRBD2 (6 bases). V was pared by 5 bases and J by 9 bases, with 23 bases between. CDR3 size: 15 residues. Looked up from germline, CDR1 is LGHDT and CDR2 is YNNKEL (reference sequence). CDR3 bases: TGTGCCAGCAGCATCGCGTCGGGGCAGGGAGGCGGGCAGTACTTC. Its translation: CASSIASGQGGGQYF.

The chain is built from TRBV9 and TRBJ1-5; possibly TRBD1 for D (5 bases). CDR1 and CDR2 (germline): SGDLS, YYNGEE. The CDR3 consists of 15 residues. The V and J ends lost 2 bases and 3 bases respectively, with 12 bases between them. CDR3 residues: CASSVADSYNQPQHF. The CDR3 DNA reads TGTGCCAGCAGCGTGGCCGACAGCTACAATCAGCCCCAGCATTTT.

The CDR3 protein is CASSAGGQGGTEAFF. CDR3 coding DNA: TGTGCCAGCAGCGCGGGGGGACAGGGAGGAACTGAAGCTTTCTTT. V and J are TRBV9 and TRBJ1-1, with TRBD1 matching 9 bases. The J segment lost 5 bases and the V segment lost 3 bases, leaving 8 bases of the junction unmatched. Germline loops: CDR1 SGDLS, CDR2 YYNGEE. The CDR3 has 15 amino acids.

V and J are TRBV25-1 and TRBJ2-2; 8 bases agree with TRBD1. This CDR3 is 15 amino acids long. The J segment lost 6 bases and the V segment lost 8 bases, leaving 11 bases of the junction unmatched. In germline, CDR1 is MGHDK, CDR2 SYGVNS. The CDR3 loop reads CASGQGLGFAGELFF. The DNA of the CDR3 is TGTGCCAGCGGACAGGGCCTTGGTTTCGCCGGGGAGCTGTTTTTT.

The gene calls are TRBV5-1 and TRBJ1-1; 9 positions match TRBD1. V gave up 4 bases and J gave up 6 bases; unmatched junction bases: 7. The CDR3 sequence is 14 residues long. Per germline, CDR1 SGHRS and CDR2 YFSETQ. In DNA, the CDR3 is TGCGCCAGCAGCGGGGACAGGGTTGGCGCTGAAGCTTTCTTT. Protein: CASSGDRVGAEAFF.

This clone is a singleton in its sample. The V call is TRBV20-1, the J call TRBJ1-2, with TRBD1 identical over 8 bases. The V gene end was trimmed by 6 bases and the J gene end by 8 bases; junction bases not matched to a gene: 5. This CDR3 region has 11 residues. Germline V gene sequence: CDR1 DFQATT, CDR2 SNEGSKA (reference sequence). Here the CDR3 reads CSARGQGGYTF. The DNA of the CDR3 is TGCAGTGCCAGGGGGCAGGGAGGCTACACCTTC.

The chain carries TRBV27 and TRBJ1-5; 11 nucleotides align to TRBD1. Germline V gene lookup returns CDR1 MNHEY and CDR2 SMNVEV (reference sequence). This CDR3 has 15 residues. Unmatched junction bases numbered 4, after V lost 3 bases and J lost 6 bases. The CDR3 spells CASSLTGTGGQPQHF. The CDR3 bases are TGTGCCAGCAGTTTGACAGGGACAGGGGGTCAGCCCCAGCATTTT.

This chain joins TRBV11-2 and TRBJ1-1; possible D gene TRBD1, 5 bases. V lost 5 bases and J 4 bases, leaving 23 bases between the germline ends. The CDR3 loop spans 17 amino acids. Looked up from germline, CDR1 is SGHAT and CDR2 is FQNNGV. CDR3 sequence reads: CASSPHILVTVSTEAFF. The CDR3 region has the DNA TGTGCCAGCAGCCCGCATATCCTCGTGACAGTTTCCACTGAAGCTTTCTTT. Variable domain in full (rest from reference TRBV11-2 and TRBJ1-1): EAGVAQSPRYKIIEKRQSVAFWCNPISGHATLYWYQQILGQGPKLLIQFQNNGVVDDSQLPKDRFSAERLKGVDSTLKIQPAKLEDSAVYLCASSPHILVTVSTEAFFGQGTRLTVV.

The rearrangement joins TRBV6-4 to TRBJ2-1; the D gene is possibly TRBD2 (6 bases). The V end lost 0 bases, the J end lost 2 bases, and 11 bases lay between the germline ends. In germline, CDR1 is MRHNA, CDR2 SNTAGT. The CDR3 is made up of 16 amino acids. The CDR3 DNA follows: TGTGCCAGCAGTGACTCGAAGCGGGCAACCTACAATGAGCAGTTCTTC. This codes for CASSDSKRATYNEQFF.

With regard to this clone: A junction boundary mismatches the germline segment, possibly from a read error. This chain uses TRBV2 with TRBJ2-7; 7 nucleotides agree with TRBD2. The germline CDR1 and CDR2 sequences are SNHLY and FYNNEI. The CDR3 runs to 13 residues. Here the CDR3 reads CASSEALLTSQGF. The CDR3 coding sequence is TGTGCCAGCAGTGAAGCGCTTCTGACTAGCCAAGGCTTC.

The V and J genes are TRBV27 and TRBJ2-1, with 13 bases that match TRBD2. CDR3 length: 18 residues. In germline, CDR1 is MNHEY, CDR2 SMNVEV (reference sequence). V was pared by 3 bases and J by 5 bases, with 10 bases of the junction left unmatched. CDR3 nucleotide sequence: TGTGCCAGCAGTTTGAGGACTAGCGGGAGCTTCTCGCACAATGAGCAGTTCTTC. As protein: CASSLRTSGSFSHNEQFF.

The V gene is TRBV27, the J gene TRBJ1-3; possibly TRBD1 for D (6 bases). Germline V CDR1 and CDR2: MNHEY, SMNVEV (reference sequence). The length of the CDR3 is 15 residues. Trimming left V 8 bases short and J 2 bases short, with 16 bases between. The CDR3 sequence is CASGLTGNPGNTIYF. The CDR3 DNA follows: TGTGCCAGCGGGTTGACAGGAAATCCTGGAAACACCATATATTTT.

The V call is TRBV7-6, the J call TRBJ2-5, with TRBD2 matching over 12 bases. V gave up 5 bases and J gave up 3 bases; unmatched junction bases: 4. Looked up from germline, CDR1 is SGHVS and CDR2 is FNYEAQ. This CDR3 has 15 amino acids. The CDR3 coding sequence is TGTGCCAGCAGCCCGACTAGCGGGAGAGAAGAGACCCAGTACTTC. It codes for CASSPTSGREETQYF.

The chain uses TRBV2 and TRBJ2-5; maybe TRBD2 (6 bases). The germline V gene encodes CDR1 SNHLY and CDR2 FYNNEI. V shed 5 bases and J shed 3 bases, with 16 bases lying between them. This CDR3 is 15 amino acids long. Here the CDR3 reads CASSYAGTGEETQYF. In DNA form, the CDR3 reads TGTGCCAGCAGTTATGCCGGGACGGGGGAAGAGACCCAGTACTTC.

The genes are TRBV2 and TRBJ1-5, with D perhaps TRBD1 (6 bases). The ends were cut back, 7 bases at V and 3 bases at J, with 10 bases in the middle. CDR3 length: 13 residues. Germline CDR1 and CDR2: SNHLY and FYNNEI. The CDR3 bases are TGTGCCAGCACATGGACAGCCAATCAGCCCCAGCATTTT. Translation: CASTWTANQPQHF.

The rearrangement uses TRBV9 and TRBJ2-1, with 11 bases that match TRBD2. The CDR3 loop spans 18 amino acids. V lost 0 bases to trimming and J lost 9 bases; unmatched junction nucleotides: 14. Germline assignment: CDR1 SGDLS and CDR2 YYNGEE. In nucleotides, the CDR3 is TGTGCCAGCAGCGTAGGTAGCGGGAGGGCCTCGGTGAAAGGTGAGCAGTTCTTC. Protein product: CASSVGSGRASVKGEQFF. The full variable domain, rest sourced from reference TRBV9 and TRBJ2-1, is DSGVTQTPKHLITATGQRVTLRCSPRSGDLSVYWYQQSLDQGLQFLIQYYNGEERAKGNILERFSAQQFPDLHSELNLSSLELGDSALYFCASSVGSGRASVKGEQFFGPGTRLTVL.

The rearrangement joins TRBV19 to TRBJ2-2; D is unresolved. This CDR3 comprises 16 residues. Trimming took off 4 bases at V and 0 bases at J, with 12 bases between the two ends. Germline V gene lookup returns CDR1 LNHDA and CDR2 SQIVND (reference sequence). Here the CDR3 DNA reads TGTGCCAGTAGTACCGGAACCGGGTCGAACACCGGGGAGCTGTTTTTT. Protein: CASSTGTGSNTGELFF. Full variable domain (missing parts from reference TRBV19 and TRBJ2-2): DGGITQSPKYLFRKEGQNVTLSCEQNLNHDAMYWYRQDPGQGLRLIYYSQIVNDFQKGDIAEGYSVSREKKESFPLTVTSAQKNPTAFYLCASSTGTGSNTGELFFGEGSRLTVL.

The rearrangement uses TRBV9 and TRBJ1-2; 8 bases line up with TRBD1. V was clipped by 1 base and J by 6 bases; unmatched bases: 11. The CDR3 runs 16 residues. Germline CDR1 is SGDLS and CDR2 is YYNGEE. The CDR3 DNA sequence: TGTGCCAGCAGCGTACTCCCCCAAGCAGGGGGCGATGGCTACACCTTC. This gives the protein CASSVLPQAGGDGYTF. Full variable domain (outside the CDR3, taken from reference TRBV9 and TRBJ1-2): DSGVTQTPKHLITATGQRVTLRCSPRSGDLSVYWYQQSLDQGLQFLIQYYNGEERAKGNILERFSAQQFPDLHSELNLSSLELGDSALYFCASSVLPQAGGDGYTFGSGTRLTVV.

This chain uses TRBV15 with TRBJ1-1; D uncertain. The germline V and J ends were trimmed by 6 bases and 4 bases, with 12 bases remaining between them. CDR3 size: 13 residues. Germline CDR1 is LNHNV and CDR2 is YYDKDF (reference sequence). The CDR3 region is CATRRPSSTEAFF. The CDR3 DNA reads as TGTGCCACCAGGCGCCCTTCGAGCACTGAAGCTTTCTTT.

The chain links TRBV7-2 to TRBJ2-1, with 9 positions matching TRBD2. From germline, CDR1 is SGHTA and CDR2 FQGNSA. The CDR3 has 16 residues. V lost 1 base to trimming and J lost 8 bases; unmatched junction nucleotides: 9. This CDR3 is CASSLVRGGAGDEQFF. CDR3 nucleotides: TGTGCCAGCAGCTTAGTTCGCGGGGGGGCCGGAGATGAGCAGTTCTTC.